Listed below are T cell receptor beta chains from one sample, sequenced in a study of blood T cells in healthy people across ages. Using its own MiXCR run on the 5' RACE reads, TCRdb lists one record per CDR3 protein. The sample lists about 780,000 distinct CDR3 sequences, about 47% occurring once. The sequenced sample consisted of blood. These receptors all stem from a man older than 75 in good health. Both conserved end residues are part of each CDR3. The order of the fields is clone size, D gene, V gene, J gene, CDR3 DNA, CDR3 protein. The D gene is left open where the match is weak. For some rows the clone size is stated as once, few or many, or as a class when expanded; others skip it.

clone size: NA; D gene: NA; V gene: TRBV12-3/TRBV12-4; J gene: TRBJ2-5; CDR3 DNA: TGTGCCAGCAGTTTAGGACTAGGGTTAGGGAACAATGAGCAGTACTTC; CDR3 protein: CASSLGLGLGNNEQYF
clone size: NA; D gene: NA; V gene: TRBV20-1; J gene: TRBJ2-3; CDR3 DNA: TGCAGTGCTAGAGGAGCCACTTTGGGAGATACGCAGTATTTT; CDR3 protein: CSARGATLGDTQYF
clone size: once; D gene: NA; V gene: TRBV5-1; J gene: TRBJ2-7; CDR3 DNA: TGCGCCAGCAGCTTGAGCAGGGATAGATACGAGCAGTACTTC; CDR3 protein: CASSLSRDRYEQYF
clone size: NA; D gene: TRBD1; V gene: TRBV9; J gene: TRBJ1-1; CDR3 DNA: TGTGCCAGCAGCACACAGGGGACTCAAGCCAAGGAAGCTTTCTTT; CDR3 protein: CASSTQGTQAKEAFF
clone size: NA; D gene: TRBD2; V gene: TRBV3-1; J gene: TRBJ2-3; CDR3 DNA: TGTGCCAGCAGCCAAGATTGGAGCGGGGGGGCTGGAGGGCAGTATTTT; CDR3 protein: CASSQDWSGGAGGQYF
clone size: many; D gene: TRBD2; V gene: TRBV4-1; J gene: TRBJ2-3; CDR3 DNA: TGCGCCAGCAGCCCTACCCGCGGGACTAGCGACACAGATACGCAGTATTTT; CDR3 protein: CASSPTRGTSDTDTQYF
clone size: NA; D gene: TRBD2; V gene: TRBV12-3/TRBV12-4; J gene: TRBJ2-2; CDR3 DNA: TGTGCCAGCAGTGTTAGCGGGCGAGGCACCGGGGAGCTGTTTTTT; CDR3 protein: CASSVSGRGTGELFF
clone size: many; D gene: TRBD1; V gene: TRBV7-2; J gene: TRBJ2-1; CDR3 DNA: TGTGCCAGCAGGCGAGCCGGGACAGGGGCCTACAATGAGCAGTTCTTC; CDR3 protein: CASRRAGTGAYNEQFF
clone size: NA; D gene: NA; V gene: TRBV6-1; J gene: TRBJ2-1; CDR3 DNA: TGTGCCAGCAGGGCAGACTATAGCTCCTACAATGAGCAGTTCTTC; CDR3 protein: CASRADYSSYNEQFF
clone size: many; D gene: TRBD2; V gene: TRBV7-2; J gene: TRBJ2-7; CDR3 DNA: TGTGCCAGCAGCTTAGTTGCCCTAGCGGCGAACTACGAGCAGTACTTC; CDR3 protein: CASSLVALAANYEQYF
clone size: NA; D gene: NA; V gene: TRBV4-2; J gene: TRBJ1-4; CDR3 DNA: TGTGCCACCTTCGGGGTCGGGGGGGATGAAAAACTGTTTTTT; CDR3 protein: CATFGVGGDEKLFF
clone size: NA; D gene: TRBD2; V gene: TRBV20-1; J gene: TRBJ2-5; CDR3 DNA: TGCAGTGCTCCGGGACTAAGACAAGAGACCCAGTACTTC; CDR3 protein: CSAPGLRQETQYF
clone size: NA; D gene: NA; V gene: TRBV2; J gene: TRBJ2-1; CDR3 DNA: TGTGCCAGCAAGGTAGTAGCGGTCTCCTACAATGAGCAGTTCTTC; CDR3 protein: CASKVVAVSYNEQFF
clone size: NA; D gene: NA; V gene: TRBV27; J gene: TRBJ1-1; CDR3 DNA: TGTGCCAGCAGTGGGGTCGGTAACACTGAAGCTTTCTTT; CDR3 protein: CASSGVGNTEAFF
clone size: NA; D gene: TRBD1; V gene: TRBV7-2; J gene: TRBJ1-4; CDR3 DNA: TGTGCCAGCAGCCCATCGTCGGGACAGAGTAATGAAAAACTGTTTTTT; CDR3 protein: CASSPSSGQSNEKLFF
clone size: NA; D gene: NA; V gene: TRBV3-1; J gene: TRBJ1-5; CDR3 DNA: TGTGCCAGCAGCCAGACAGGTCGTATTGGTGTGCCCCAGCATTTT; CDR3 protein: CASSQTGRIGVPQHF
clone size: NA; D gene: TRBD1; V gene: TRBV5-1; J gene: TRBJ2-7; CDR3 DNA: TGCGCCAGCAGCTTAACAGGGGACCCCTACGAGCAGTACTTC; CDR3 protein: CASSLTGDPYEQYF
clone size: few; D gene: NA; V gene: TRBV28; J gene: TRBJ2-5; CDR3 DNA: TGTGCCAGCACTACCCCCCAGGGGGGCCAAGAGACCCAGTACTTC; CDR3 protein: CASTTPQGGQETQYF
clone size: NA; D gene: NA; V gene: TRBV5-1; J gene: TRBJ1-2; CDR3 DNA: TGCGCCAGCAGTCAGGGGAGTCTTGAGAATGGCTACACCTTC; CDR3 protein: CASSQGSLENGYTF
clone size: NA; D gene: NA; V gene: TRBV4-1; J gene: TRBJ2-7; CDR3 DNA: TGCGCCAGCAGCCAAGGAGAGGGACCATCCTACGAGCAGTACTTC; CDR3 protein: CASSQGEGPSYEQYF
clone size: NA; D gene: NA; V gene: TRBV9; J gene: TRBJ2-7; CDR3 DNA: TGTGCCAGCAGCGTGGGGGGACGGACCACGATATACTACGAGCAGTACTTC; CDR3 protein: CASSVGGRTTIYYEQYF
clone size: once; D gene: NA; V gene: TRBV5-5; J gene: TRBJ2-7; CDR3 DNA: TGTGCCAGCAGCTTATCAACAGAGGACTACGAGCAGTACTTC; CDR3 protein: CASSLSTEDYEQYF
clone size: NA; D gene: TRBD1; V gene: TRBV5-1; J gene: TRBJ1-2; CDR3 DNA: TGCGCCAGCAGCTTGGGACAGGGGAAGCGTGGCTACACCTTC; CDR3 protein: CASSLGQGKRGYTF
clone size: many; D gene: TRBD2; V gene: TRBV7-2; J gene: TRBJ2-1; CDR3 DNA: TGTGCCAGCAGCCGCGGGGGGGGTTATGAGCAGTTCTTC; CDR3 protein: CASSRGGGYEQFF
clone size: NA; D gene: NA; V gene: TRBV10-3; J gene: TRBJ2-1; CDR3 DNA: TGTGCCATCAAGAGCGCCAGCTCCTACAATGAGCAGTTCTTC; CDR3 protein: CAIKSASSYNEQFF
clone size: NA; D gene: TRBD2; V gene: TRBV12-3/TRBV12-4; J gene: TRBJ2-3; CDR3 DNA: TGTGCCAGCAGTCTAGGGAGCGGGAAAGCAGATACGCAATATTTT; CDR3 protein: CASSLGSGKADTQYF
clone size: once; D gene: TRBD2; V gene: TRBV12-3/TRBV12-4; J gene: TRBJ2-7; CDR3 DNA: TGTGCCAGCAGTTTTTTACAGGGACTAGCGGGAGGGTACGAGCAGTACTTC; CDR3 protein: CASSFLQGLAGGYEQYF
clone size: NA; D gene: NA; V gene: TRBV5-1; J gene: TRBJ2-2; CDR3 DNA: TGCGCCAGCTGGAGGGGGGACACTGCGAACACCGGGGAGCTGTTTTTT; CDR3 protein: CASWRGDTANTGELFF
clone size: NA; D gene: NA; V gene: TRBV9; J gene: TRBJ1-1; CDR3 DNA: TGTGCCAGCAGCGCCTTCCTCAACGGGAACACTGAAGCTTTCTTT; CDR3 protein: CASSAFLNGNTEAFF
clone size: NA; D gene: TRBD1; V gene: TRBV24-1; J gene: TRBJ1-1; CDR3 DNA: TGTGCCACCAGTGACGCAGGGGGCGCGAACACTGAAGCTTTCTTT; CDR3 protein: CATSDAGGANTEAFF
clone size: NA; D gene: TRBD1; V gene: TRBV28; J gene: TRBJ2-6; CDR3 DNA: TGTGCCAGCAGTTTTCCCACCCCTCAGGGGGCGCGGTTGCCTTCTGGGGCCAACGTCCTGACTTTC; CDR3 protein: CASSFPTPQGARLPSGANVLTF
clone size: NA; D gene: NA; V gene: TRBV7-9; J gene: TRBJ2-7; CDR3 DNA: TGTGCCAGTTCAAAGGGGGGCAGGGGCTACGAGCAGTACTTC; CDR3 protein: CASSKGGRGYEQYF
clone size: NA; D gene: TRBD2; V gene: TRBV7-2; J gene: TRBJ2-5; CDR3 DNA: TGTGCCAGCAGGGCCACTAGCGGCCAAGAGACCCAGTACTTC; CDR3 protein: CASRATSGQETQYF
clone size: NA; D gene: TRBD2; V gene: TRBV9; J gene: TRBJ2-1; CDR3 DNA: TGTGCCAGCAGCTCCCAGGCCAGCGGGAGTTACGGTGAGCAGTTCTTC; CDR3 protein: CASSSQASGSYGEQFF
clone size: NA; D gene: NA; V gene: TRBV7-9; J gene: TRBJ2-3; CDR3 DNA: TGTGCCAGCAGCTTATTTAGCGTAAGCACAGATACGCAGTATTTT; CDR3 protein: CASSLFSVSTDTQYF
clone size: NA; D gene: NA; V gene: TRBV20-1; J gene: TRBJ1-2; CDR3 DNA: TGCAGTGCTAGAGATCCTGCGGAATACTATGGCTACACCTTC; CDR3 protein: CSARDPAEYYGYTF
clone size: few; D gene: TRBD1; V gene: TRBV7-9; J gene: TRBJ1-2; CDR3 DNA: TGTGCCAGCAGCATAGGGACAGACGGCTACACCTTC; CDR3 protein: CASSIGTDGYTF
clone size: NA; D gene: NA; V gene: TRBV24-1; J gene: TRBJ2-7; CDR3 DNA: TGTGCCACCAGTGATTTGAGGCACGAGCAGTACTTC; CDR3 protein: CATSDLRHEQYF
clone size: NA; D gene: NA; V gene: TRBV27; J gene: TRBJ2-7; CDR3 DNA: TGTGCCAGCAGTGCCTTAGCGGCCGTTTCCTACGAGCAGTACTTC; CDR3 protein: CASSALAAVSYEQYF
clone size: NA; D gene: NA; V gene: TRBV30; J gene: TRBJ1-2; CDR3 DNA: TGTGCCTGGAGCAGGAGGGCCATGGATGGCTACACCTTC; CDR3 protein: CAWSRRAMDGYTF
clone size: few; D gene: NA; V gene: TRBV7-2; J gene: TRBJ2-7; CDR3 DNA: TGTGCCAGCAGCTTAGTCGGAGCCAGAGGTGGCGAGCAGTACTTC; CDR3 protein: CASSLVGARGGEQYF
clone size: few; D gene: NA; V gene: TRBV20-1; J gene: TRBJ2-3; CDR3 DNA: TGCAGTGGGGGGCCGACAGATACGCAGTATTTT; CDR3 protein: CSGGPTDTQYF
clone size: NA; D gene: TRBD2; V gene: TRBV10-1; J gene: TRBJ2-3; CDR3 DNA: TGCGCCAGCAGTGCCACTAGCGGGGGGGCTTTCAGCACAGATACGCAGTATTTT; CDR3 protein: CASSATSGGAFSTDTQYF
clone size: few; D gene: NA; V gene: TRBV24-1; J gene: TRBJ2-5; CDR3 DNA: TGTGCCACCAGTGATTATGAGACCCAGTACTTC; CDR3 protein: CATSDYETQYF
clone size: few; D gene: TRBD2; V gene: TRBV18; J gene: TRBJ2-7; CDR3 DNA: TGTGCCAGCTCAGCTAGCGGTACCGCCTACGAGCAGTACTTC; CDR3 protein: CASSASGTAYEQYF